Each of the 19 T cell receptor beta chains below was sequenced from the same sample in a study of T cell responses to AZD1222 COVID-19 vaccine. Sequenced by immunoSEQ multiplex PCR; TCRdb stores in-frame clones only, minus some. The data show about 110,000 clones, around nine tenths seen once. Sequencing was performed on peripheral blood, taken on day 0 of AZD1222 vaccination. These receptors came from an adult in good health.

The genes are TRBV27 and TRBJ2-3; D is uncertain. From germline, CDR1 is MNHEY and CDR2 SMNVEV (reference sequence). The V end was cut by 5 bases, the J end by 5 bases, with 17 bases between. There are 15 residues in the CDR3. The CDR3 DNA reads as TGTGCCAGCAGTCCTCGGCCGGTTCGAGGAGATACGCAGTATTTT. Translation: CASSPRPVRGDTQYF.

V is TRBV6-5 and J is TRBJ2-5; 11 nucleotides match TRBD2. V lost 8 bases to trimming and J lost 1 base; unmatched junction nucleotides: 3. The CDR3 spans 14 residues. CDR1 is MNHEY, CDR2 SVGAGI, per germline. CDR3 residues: CASRLAGTQETQYF. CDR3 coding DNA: TGTGCCAGCCGACTAGCGGGGACCCAAGAGACCCAGTACTTC.

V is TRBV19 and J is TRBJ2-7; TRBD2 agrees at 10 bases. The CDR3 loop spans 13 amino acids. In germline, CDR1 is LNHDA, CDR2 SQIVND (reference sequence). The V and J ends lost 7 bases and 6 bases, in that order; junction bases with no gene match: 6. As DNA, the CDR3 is TGTGCCAGTAAAAGCGGGAGGGATTCCGAGCAGTACTTC. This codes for CASKSGRDSEQYF. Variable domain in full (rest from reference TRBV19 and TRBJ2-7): DGGITQSPKYLFRKEGQNVTLSCEQNLNHDAMYWYRQDPGQGLRLIYYSQIVNDFQKGDIAEGYSVSREKKESFPLTVTSAQKNPTAFYLCASKSGRDSEQYFGPGTRLTVT.

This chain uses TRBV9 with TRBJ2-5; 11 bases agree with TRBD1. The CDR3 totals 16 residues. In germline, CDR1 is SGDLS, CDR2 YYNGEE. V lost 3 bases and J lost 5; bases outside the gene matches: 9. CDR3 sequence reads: CASSALRTGGVETQYF. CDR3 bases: TGTGCCAGCAGCGCACTCCGGACAGGGGGCGTTGAGACCCAGTACTTC.

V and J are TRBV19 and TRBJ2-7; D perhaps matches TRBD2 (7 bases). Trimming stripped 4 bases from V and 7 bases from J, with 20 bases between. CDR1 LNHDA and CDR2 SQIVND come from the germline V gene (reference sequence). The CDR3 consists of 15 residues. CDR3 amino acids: CASSTRTRGPWEQYF. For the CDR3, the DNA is TGTGCCAGTAGTACCCGGACGCGGGGGCCGTGGGAGCAGTACTTC.

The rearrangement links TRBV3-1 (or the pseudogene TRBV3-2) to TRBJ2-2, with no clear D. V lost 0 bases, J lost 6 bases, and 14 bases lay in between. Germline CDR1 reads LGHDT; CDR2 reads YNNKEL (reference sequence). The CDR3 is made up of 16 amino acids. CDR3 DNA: TGTGCCAGCAGCCAAGATTACATACTTTTATCCGGGGAGCTGTTTTTT. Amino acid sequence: CASSQDYILLSGELFF.

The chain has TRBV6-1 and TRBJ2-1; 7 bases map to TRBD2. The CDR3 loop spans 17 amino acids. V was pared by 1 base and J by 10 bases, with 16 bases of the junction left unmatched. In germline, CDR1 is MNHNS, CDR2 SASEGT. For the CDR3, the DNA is TGTGCCAGCAGTGAAGACAGGCGGGCGGCGGGAGTTGAAGAGCAGTTCTTC. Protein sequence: CASSEDRRAAGVEEQFF.

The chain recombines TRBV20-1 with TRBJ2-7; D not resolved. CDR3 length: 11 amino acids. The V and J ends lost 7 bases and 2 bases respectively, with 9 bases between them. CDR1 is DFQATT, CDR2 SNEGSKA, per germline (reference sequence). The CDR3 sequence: CSVTGAYEQYF. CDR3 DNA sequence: TGCAGTGTGACGGGCGCCTACGAGCAGTACTTC.

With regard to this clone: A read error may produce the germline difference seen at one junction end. The CDR3 sequence is CASSPAGYDEQFF. Here the CDR3 DNA reads TGTGCCAGCAGCCCCGCGGGCTACGATGAGCAGTTCTTC. The chain employs TRBV7-9 and TRBJ2-1; the D gene is possibly TRBD2 (5 bases). Germline V lookup: CDR1 SEHNR, CDR2 FQNEAQ (reference sequence). The CDR3 loop spans 13 amino acids. Looking up the rest from reference TRBV7-9 and TRBJ2-1 gives the full variable domain: DTGVSQNPRHKITKRGQNVTFRCDPISEHNRLYWYRQTLGQGPEFLTYFQNEAQLEKSRLLSDRFSAERPKGSFSTLEIQRTEQGDSAMYLCASSPAGYDEQFFGPGTRLTVL.

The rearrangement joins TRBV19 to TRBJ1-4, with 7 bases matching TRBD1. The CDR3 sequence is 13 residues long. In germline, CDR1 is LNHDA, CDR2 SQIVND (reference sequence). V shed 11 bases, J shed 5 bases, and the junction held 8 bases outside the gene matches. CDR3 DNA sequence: TGTGCCGTCCAGGGGACAGTGAATGAAAAACTGTTTTTT. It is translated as CAVQGTVNEKLFF.

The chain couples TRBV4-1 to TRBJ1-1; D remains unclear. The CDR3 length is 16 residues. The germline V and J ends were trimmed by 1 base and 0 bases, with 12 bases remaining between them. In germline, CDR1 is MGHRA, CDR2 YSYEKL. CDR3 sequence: CASSQGTGRLNTEAFF. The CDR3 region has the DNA TGCGCCAGCAGCCAAGGCACCGGAAGATTGAACACTGAAGCTTTCTTT.

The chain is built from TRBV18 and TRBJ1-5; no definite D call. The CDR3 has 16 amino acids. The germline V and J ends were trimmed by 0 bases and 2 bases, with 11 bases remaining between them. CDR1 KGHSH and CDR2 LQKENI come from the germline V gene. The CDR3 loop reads CASSPPRFGGNQPQHF. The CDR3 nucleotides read TGTGCCAGCTCACCACCGAGGTTTGGGGGCAATCAGCCCCAGCATTTT.

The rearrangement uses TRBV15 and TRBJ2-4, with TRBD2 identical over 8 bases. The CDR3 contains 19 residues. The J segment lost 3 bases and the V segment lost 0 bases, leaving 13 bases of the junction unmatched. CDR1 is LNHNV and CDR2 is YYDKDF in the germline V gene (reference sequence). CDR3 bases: TGTGCCACCAGCAGAGATGATACGGGGGGGCCGTTAGGCAAAAACATTCAGTACTTC. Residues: CATSRDDTGGPLGKNIQYF.

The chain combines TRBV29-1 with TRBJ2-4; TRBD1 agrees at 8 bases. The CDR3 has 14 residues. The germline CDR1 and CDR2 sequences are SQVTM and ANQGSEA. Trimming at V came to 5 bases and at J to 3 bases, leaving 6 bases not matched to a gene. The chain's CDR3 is CSVSTGVLKNIQYF. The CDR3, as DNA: TGCAGCGTTTCGACAGGGGTTCTCAAAAACATTCAGTACTTC.

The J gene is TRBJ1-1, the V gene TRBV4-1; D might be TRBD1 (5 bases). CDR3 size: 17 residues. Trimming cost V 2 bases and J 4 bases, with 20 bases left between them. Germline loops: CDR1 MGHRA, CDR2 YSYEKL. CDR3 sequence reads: CASSQSGGNMLGTEAFF. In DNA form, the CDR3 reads TGCGCCAGCAGCCAATCGGGGGGGAATATGTTAGGCACTGAAGCTTTCTTT.

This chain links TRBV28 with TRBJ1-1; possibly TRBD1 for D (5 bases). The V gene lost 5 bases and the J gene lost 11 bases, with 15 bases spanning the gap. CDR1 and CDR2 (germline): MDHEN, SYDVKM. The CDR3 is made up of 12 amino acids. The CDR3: CASSTRARGAFF. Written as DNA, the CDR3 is TGTGCCAGCAGTACCCGGGCCCGGGGGGCTTTCTTT.

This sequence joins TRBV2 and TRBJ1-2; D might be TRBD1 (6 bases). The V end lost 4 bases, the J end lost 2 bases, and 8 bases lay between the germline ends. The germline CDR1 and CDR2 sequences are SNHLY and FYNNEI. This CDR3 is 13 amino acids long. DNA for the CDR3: TGTGCCAGCAGTGTCCAGGGGAACTATGGCTACACCTTC. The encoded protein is CASSVQGNYGYTF. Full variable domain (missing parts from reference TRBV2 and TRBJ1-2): EPEVTQTPSHQVTQMGQEVILRCVPISNHLYFYWYRQILGQKVEFLVSFYNNEISEKSEIFDDQFSVERPDGSNFTLKIRSTKLEDSAMYFCASSVQGNYGYTFGSGTRLTVV.

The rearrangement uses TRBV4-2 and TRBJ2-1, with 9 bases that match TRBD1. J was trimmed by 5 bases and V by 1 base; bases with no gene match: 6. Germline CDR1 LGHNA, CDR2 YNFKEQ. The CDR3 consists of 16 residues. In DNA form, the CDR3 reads TGTGCCAGCAGCCAAGTAGAGGGACAGGGCAACAATGAGCAGTTCTTC. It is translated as CASSQVEGQGNNEQFF.

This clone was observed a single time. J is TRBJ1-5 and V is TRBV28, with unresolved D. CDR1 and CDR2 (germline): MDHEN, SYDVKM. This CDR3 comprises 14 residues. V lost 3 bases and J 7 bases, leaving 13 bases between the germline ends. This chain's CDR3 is CASSLPTRGQPQHF. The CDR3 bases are TGTGCCAGCAGTTTGCCCACACGGGGACAGCCCCAGCATTTT.